Here is one TCR beta chain with its context. What it binds is unknown. This specimen comes from a study of beta chain features in type 1 diabetes. Study-wide points: A moderate, significant TCRB CDR3 shortening appeared in type 1 diabetes across four CD4+ subsets. A potential PCR bias toward shorter templates would be equal in patient and control samples. cDNA-based reads could over-represent cells with high TCR expression.

CD45RO/CCR7/CD25/CD127/CD95/CD27 staining was used to isolate CD4+ naive, central memory, regulatory and stem cell-like memory cells by sorting. Germline V gene lookup returns CDR1 SGHAT and CDR2 FQNNGV. The V gene end was trimmed by 5 bases and the J gene end by 6 bases; junction bases not matched to a gene: 11. The CDR3 is 16 residues long. Reverse transcription of all isolated RNA meant that expressed TCRB transcripts were sequenced. Some clones are missing from TCRdb's copy, which holds only in-frame ones; the method was immunoSEQ multiplex PCR. The profile covers about 250,000 clones, with 12% to 15% appearing a single time and more than 0.025% taken by the ten largest.

The V call is TRBV11-2, the J call TRBJ1-4; TRBD1 aligns across 8 bases. The clonotype was recovered from a woman aged 40 to 55 in good health. The sequencing input was naive CD4+ T cells from blood. The DNA for the CDR3 is TGTGCCAGCAGCGATCCTCTACAGGGGGGACATGAAAAACTGTTTTTT. Its protein is CASSDPLQGGHEKLFF.